This T cell receptor beta chain emerged from a study of post-analysis software for immune sequencing data. Broader study findings: Patients carried 4 or 5 TRBV segments more frequently than controls did, and TRBV5-6, TRBV5-1 and TRBV20-1 were among them.

In regard to this clonotype: What it recognizes is unknown.

The CDR3 runs to 12 residues. V was shortened by 5 bases and J by 6 bases, with 11 bases between the two germline ends. Unique molecular identifiers were present in the TCR beta cDNA libraries. TCRdb itself ran the PCR reads through MiXCR, one entry per CDR3 protein. Altogether around 700,000 distinct CDR3 sequences are present, approximately 60% being singletons, with the ten largest covering roughly 10%. This TCR was sampled from a girl aged 2-9 years with multiple sclerosis. This rearrangement joins TRBV12-3 or TRBV12-4 to TRBJ2-7; D call uncertain. The sample consisted of blood. The CDR3 DNA is TGTGCCAGCAGTCCCCAGTGGAGCGAGCAGTACTTC. This sequence encodes CASSPQWSEQYF.